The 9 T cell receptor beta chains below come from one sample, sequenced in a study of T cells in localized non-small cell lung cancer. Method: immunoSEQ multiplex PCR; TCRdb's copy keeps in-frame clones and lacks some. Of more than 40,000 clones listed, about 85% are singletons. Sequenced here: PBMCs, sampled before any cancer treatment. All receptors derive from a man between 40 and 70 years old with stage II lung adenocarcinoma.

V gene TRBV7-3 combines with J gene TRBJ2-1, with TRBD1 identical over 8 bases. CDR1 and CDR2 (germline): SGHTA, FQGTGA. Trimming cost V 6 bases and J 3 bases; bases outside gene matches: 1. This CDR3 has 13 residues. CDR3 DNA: TGTGCCAGCAGTGACAGGGGCTACAATGAGCAGTTCTTC. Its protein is CASSDRGYNEQFF.

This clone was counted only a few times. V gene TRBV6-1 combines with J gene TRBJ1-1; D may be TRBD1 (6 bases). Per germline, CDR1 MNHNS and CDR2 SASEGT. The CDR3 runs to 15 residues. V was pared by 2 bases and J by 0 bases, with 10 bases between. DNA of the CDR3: TGTGCCAGCAGTGAATTGAGGGGGGTGAACACTGAAGCTTTCTTT. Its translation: CASSELRGVNTEAFF.

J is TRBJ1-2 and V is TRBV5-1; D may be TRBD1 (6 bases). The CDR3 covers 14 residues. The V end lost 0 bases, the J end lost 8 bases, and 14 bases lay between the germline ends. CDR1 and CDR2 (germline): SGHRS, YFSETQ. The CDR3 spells CASSLAGTPSGYTF. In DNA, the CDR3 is TGCGCCAGCAGCTTGGCCGGGACACCATCCGGCTACACCTTC.

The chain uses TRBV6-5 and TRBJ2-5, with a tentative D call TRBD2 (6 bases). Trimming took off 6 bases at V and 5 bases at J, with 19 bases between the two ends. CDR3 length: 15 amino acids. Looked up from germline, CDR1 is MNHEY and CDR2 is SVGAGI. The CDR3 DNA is TGTGCCAGCAGCCCCATGACGGGGGTAAAGGAGACCCAGTACTTC. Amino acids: CASSPMTGVKETQYF.

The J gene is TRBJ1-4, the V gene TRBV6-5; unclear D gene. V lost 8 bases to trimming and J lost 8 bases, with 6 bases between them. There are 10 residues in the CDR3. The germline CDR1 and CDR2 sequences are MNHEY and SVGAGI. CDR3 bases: TGTGCCAGCTATCGAGAAAAACTGTTTTTT. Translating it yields CASYREKLFF.

The DNA of the CDR3 is TGTGCCAGCAGTGCGACAGAATCCTATGGCTACACCTTC. Its translation is CASSATESYGYTF. This sequence joins TRBV6-1 and TRBJ1-2; the D gene is possibly TRBD1 (5 bases). Trimming left V 4 bases short and J 4 bases short, with 10 bases between. The CDR3 spans 13 residues. CDR1 is MNHNS, CDR2 SASEGT, per germline.

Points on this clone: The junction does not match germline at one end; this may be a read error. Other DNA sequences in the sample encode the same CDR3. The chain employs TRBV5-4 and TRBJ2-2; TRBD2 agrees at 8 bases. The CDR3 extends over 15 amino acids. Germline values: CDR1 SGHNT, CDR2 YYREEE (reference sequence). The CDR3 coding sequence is TGTGCCAGCAGCATACTAGCGGAAGCCACCGGAGAGCTGTTTTTT. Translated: CASSILAEATGELFF.

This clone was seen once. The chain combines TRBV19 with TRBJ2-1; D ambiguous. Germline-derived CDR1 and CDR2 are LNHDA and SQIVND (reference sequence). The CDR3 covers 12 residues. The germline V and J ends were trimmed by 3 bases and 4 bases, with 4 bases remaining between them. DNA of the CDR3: TGTGCCAGTAGTATGAGTTACAATGAGCAGTTCTTC. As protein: CASSMSYNEQFF.

In DNA, the CDR3 is TGTGCCAGCAGCCCCGAATACCAAGAGACCCAGTACTTC. Translation: CASSPEYQETQYF. V and J are TRBV5-4 and TRBJ2-5; D not certain. Germline V gives CDR1 SGHNT, CDR2 YYREEE (reference sequence). There are 13 residues in the CDR3. Trimming removed 4 bases at V and 0 bases at J, with 7 bases between.